This entry lists 18 T cell receptor beta chains sequenced from one sample in a study of blood T cell repertoires in COVID-19. This table comes from immunoSEQ multiplex PCR, and its TCRdb copy is limited to in-frame clones, with some not included. This sample carries 160,000 or so clones, around 80% of them seen once, and the ten largest clones take about 10%. Material: peripheral blood. The source of these receptors is a man aged 55 to 69 with active or convalescent COVID-19.

This sequence joins TRBV13 and TRBJ2-3, with TRBD2 matching over 8 bases. CDR3 length: 16 residues. The germline gives CDR1 PRHDT, CDR2 FYEKMQ (reference sequence). The ends lost 2 bases at V and 2 bases at J; junction bases unmatched: 6. The CDR3 region is CASSLRSGGITDTQYF. CDR3 in DNA: TGTGCCAGCAGCTTACGTTCGGGGGGGATCACAGATACGCAGTATTTT.

This sequence joins TRBV18 and TRBJ1-3, with a possible D match to TRBD1 (6 bases). The CDR3 covers 15 residues. Germline CDR1 KGHSH, CDR2 LQKENI. V was shortened by 3 bases and J by 0 bases, with 9 bases between the two germline ends. The CDR3 spells CASSPGHNSGNTIYF. CDR3 coding DNA: TGTGCCAGCTCACCGGGACATAACTCTGGAAACACCATATATTTT.

The V gene is TRBV7-9, the J gene TRBJ2-5; tentatively, D is TRBD2 (5 bases). Germline CDR1 reads SEHNR; CDR2 reads FQNEAQ (reference sequence). V was pared by 6 bases and J by 1 base, with 18 bases between. This CDR3 region has 16 residues. CDR3 nucleotide sequence: TGTGCCAGCAGTTCCGGGGTCCTGATGGGCCAAGAGACCCAGTACTTC. Its protein product is CASSSGVLMGQETQYF.

The genes are TRBV2 and TRBJ2-3; 8 bases line up with TRBD2. The CDR3 totals 15 residues. With 4 bases clipped from V and 3 bases from J, the junction kept 6 bases outside the gene matches. The germline V gene encodes CDR1 SNHLY and CDR2 FYNNEI. The CDR3 nucleotides read TGTGCCAGCAGTGCCCTAGCGGGCAAAACAGATACGCAGTATTTT. This codes for CASSALAGKTDTQYF.

The chain has TRBV3-1 (or the pseudogene TRBV3-2) and TRBJ2-7, with D unclear. The germline V and J ends were trimmed by 0 bases and 4 bases, with 4 bases remaining between them. The CDR3 totals 12 residues. Germline CDR1 and CDR2: LGHDT and YNNKEL (reference sequence). The CDR3 DNA sequence: TGTGCCAGCAGCCAAGACCGTTACGAGCAGTACTTC. This translates into CASSQDRYEQYF.

V is TRBV18 and J is TRBJ1-1, with 7 bases fitting TRBD1. V dropped 1 base and J dropped 6; count of bases not matched to a gene: 8. Germline V gene lookup returns CDR1 KGHSH and CDR2 LQKENI. The CDR3 is made up of 15 amino acids. The CDR3 coding sequence is TGTGCCAGCTCACCACAAAGACAGGGAACCGCTGAAGCTTTCTTT. Its protein is CASSPQRQGTAEAFF.

This chain uses TRBV19 with TRBJ1-2; 8 positions agree with TRBD1. The CDR3 extends over 13 amino acids. The germline gives CDR1 LNHDA, CDR2 SQIVND (reference sequence). The V gene end was trimmed by 7 bases and the J gene end by 6 bases; junction bases not matched to a gene: 7. Here the CDR3 reads CASNPRGLNGYTF. DNA of the CDR3: TGTGCCAGTAACCCCAGGGGGCTCAATGGCTACACCTTC. Full variable domain (remainder filled in from reference TRBV19 and TRBJ1-2): DGGITQSPKYLFRKEGQNVTLSCEQNLNHDAMYWYRQDPGQGLRLIYYSQIVNDFQKGDIAEGYSVSREKKESFPLTVTSAQKNPTAFYLCASNPRGLNGYTFGSGTRLTVV.

J is TRBJ2-7 and V is TRBV7-2; 9 positions agree with TRBD2. Per germline, CDR1 SGHTA and CDR2 FQGNSA. V lost 6 bases, J lost 2 bases, and 2 bases stayed unmatched. This CDR3 region has 13 residues. As DNA, the CDR3 is TGTGCCAGCAGACCTAGCGGGACCTACGAGCAGTACTTC. Protein product: CASRPSGTYEQYF. Full variable domain (missing parts from reference TRBV7-2 and TRBJ2-7): GAGVSQSPSNKVTEKGKDVELRCDPISGHTALYWYRQSLGQGLEFLIYFQGNSAPDKSGLPSDRFSAERTGGSVSTLTIQRTQQEDSAVYLCASRPSGTYEQYFGPGTRLTVT.

A few counts support this clone. The gene calls are TRBV2 and TRBJ1-1; 8 bases agree with TRBD1. CDR3 size: 15 residues. J lost 0 bases, V lost 5 bases, and 5 bases had no gene match. CDR1 is SNHLY, CDR2 FYNNEI, per germline. CDR3 residues: CASSPTGVLNTEAFF. The CDR3 nucleotides are TGTGCCAGCAGTCCGACAGGGGTCCTGAACACTGAAGCTTTCTTT. Full variable domain (rest looked up from reference TRBV2 and TRBJ1-1): EPEVTQTPSHQVTQMGQEVILRCVPISNHLYFYWYRQILGQKVEFLVSFYNNEISEKSEIFDDQFSVERPDGSNFTLKIRSTKLEDSAMYFCASSPTGVLNTEAFFGQGTRLTVV.

The CDR3 spells CASSIAAGKANYGYTF. In DNA, the CDR3 is TGTGCCAGTAGTATAGCTGCAGGGAAGGCAAACTATGGCTACACCTTC. V gene TRBV19 combines with J gene TRBJ1-2, with D possibly being TRBD1 (5 bases). The CDR3 has 16 amino acids. CDR1 LNHDA and CDR2 SQIVND come from the germline V gene (reference sequence). Trimming pared 1 base from V and 2 bases from J, leaving 14 bases between.

The chain is built from TRBV28 and TRBJ2-5, with a tentative D call TRBD2 (6 bases). The germline gives CDR1 MDHEN, CDR2 SYDVKM. The CDR3 spans 15 residues. V was trimmed by 7 bases and J by 4 bases, leaving 19 bases between them. The CDR3 DNA is TGTGCCAGCACCATCCCGGGGGTGTCGTTAGAGACCCAGTACTTC. This codes for CASTIPGVSLETQYF. Complete variable domain (other parts from reference TRBV28 and TRBJ2-5): DVKVTQSSRYLVKRTGEKVFLECVQDMDHENMFWYRQDPGLGLRLIYFSYDVKMKEKGDIPEGYSVSREKKERFSLILESASTNQTSMYLCASTIPGVSLETQYFGPGTRLLVL.

The V and J genes are TRBV19 and TRBJ2-2; D may be TRBD1 (5 bases). V was clipped by 3 bases and J by 1 base, with 15 bases between them. The CDR3 is 17 residues long. Germline CDR1 and CDR2: LNHDA and SQIVND (reference sequence). The CDR3 reads CASSMAQGVRNTGELFF. The DNA for the CDR3 is TGTGCCAGTAGTATGGCCCAGGGCGTTAGGAACACCGGGGAGCTGTTTTTT.

The chain has TRBV18 and TRBJ1-2, with D possibly being TRBD1 (5 bases). Germline CDR1 and CDR2: KGHSH and LQKENI. V was clipped by 3 bases and J by 1 base, with 12 bases between them. This CDR3 region has 15 residues. The CDR3 here is CASSPGGEVNYGYTF. The CDR3 nucleotides read TGTGCCAGCTCACCGGGGGGGGAAGTTAACTATGGCTACACCTTC.

As to this clone: Other DNA sequences within the sample encode an identical CDR3. The genes are TRBV19 and TRBJ1-1; 7 bases match TRBD1. The trim removed 2 bases at V and 3 bases at J, leaving 0 bases unmatched. Germline CDR1 reads LNHDA; CDR2 reads SQIVND (reference sequence). This CDR3 has 13 residues. The CDR3 DNA reads as TGTGCCAGTAGTATAACAGGGGACACTGAAGCTTTCTTT. Translated: CASSITGDTEAFF.

The gene calls are TRBV5-1 and TRBJ1-5, with 10 nucleotides matching TRBD1. J gave up 2 bases and V 4 bases, and 9 bases lay outside the gene matches. The CDR3 has 17 amino acids. The germline gives CDR1 SGHRS, CDR2 YFSETQ. CDR3 DNA: TGCGCCAGCAGCCCCGGACAGGGGGACTTGGGCAATCAGCCCCAGCATTTT. This gives the protein CASSPGQGDLGNQPQHF.

This chain connects TRBV5-8 to TRBJ1-2, with 7 bases fitting TRBD1. The CDR3 is 15 residues long. J gave up 3 bases and V 4 bases, and 9 bases lay outside the gene matches. Germline-derived CDR1 and CDR2 are SGHTS and YDEGEE. As DNA, the CDR3 is TGTGCCAGCAGCCCCCTCGACAGGGCGGACTATGGCTACACCTTC. As protein: CASSPLDRADYGYTF.

The genes are TRBV6-4 and TRBJ1-1; 10 bases match TRBD1. CDR1 and CDR2 from the germline V gene are MRHNA and SNTAGT. CDR3 length: 20 amino acids. Germline trimming cut 3 bases from V and 0 bases from J; bases unmatched to any gene: 16. CDR3 loop: CASSEGPGTGDKVVNTEAFF. CDR3 nucleotides: TGTGCCAGCAGTGAAGGGCCAGGGACAGGGGATAAGGTTGTGAACACTGAAGCTTTCTTT.

The rearrangement joins TRBV10-3 to TRBJ2-1; 10 positions match TRBD2. V dropped 10 bases and J dropped 0; count of bases not matched to a gene: 3. CDR1 and CDR2 (germline): ENHRY, SYGVKD. The CDR3 is 14 amino acids. CDR3 residues: CATLAGHSYNEQFF. The DNA for the CDR3 is TGTGCCACACTAGCGGGGCACTCCTACAATGAGCAGTTCTTC.